One sample yielded the 3 T cell receptor beta chains listed below, sequenced in a study of PD-1 blockade in mismatch repair-deficient tumors (TCRdb year 2017). To prepare the library, the immunoSEQ multiplex PCR assay was applied. Here the immuneACCESS table is served through TCRdb, limited to in-frame sequences with V and J called. Missing clones are a known gap in these copies; in checked studies unresolved V genes cover under half, and the rest lacks a known reason. The sample records tens of thousands of clones, roughly 80% of which are singletons. Roughly 6% of the sample rests with the top ten. Material: peripheral blood, obtained 44 weeks after starting pembrolizumab. Every receptor here comes from an adult with mismatch repair-deficient cancer.

The chain joins TRBV19 to TRBJ2-1; D is possibly TRBD2 (6 bases). In germline, CDR1 is LNHDA, CDR2 SQIVND (reference sequence). The CDR3 covers 13 residues. Trimming removed 7 bases from V and 7 bases from J, with 14 bases in between. Here the CDR3 reads CASTEGVGNEQFF. In nucleotides, the CDR3 is TGTGCCAGTACGGAGGGAGTAGGTAATGAGCAGTTCTTC.

This clone is a singleton in its sample. The V call is TRBV5-1, the J call TRBJ2-5; no reliable D call. The J call may be in error: the DNA end matches TRBJ2-7 better. Germline CDR1 SGHRS, CDR2 YFSETQ. This CDR3 spans 14 amino acids. CDR3: CASSGSTVPYEQYF. DNA of the CDR3: TGCGCCAGCAGCGGATCGACGGTTCCCTACGAGCAGTACTTC.

The chain carries TRBV6-5 and TRBJ2-1; D remains unclear. Per germline, CDR1 MNHEY and CDR2 SVGAGI. The CDR3 has 10 residues. Trimming pared 8 bases from V and 7 bases from J, leaving 6 bases between. The DNA of the CDR3 is TGTGCCAGCTCTTCGAATGAGCAGTTCTTC. Encoded protein: CASSSNEQFF.